Reported below is one TCR beta chain. The antigen it binds to is not known. Per-base qualities were not stored, and no clone one base away is much larger. The germline V gene gives CDR1 as MDHEN and CDR2 as SYDVKM. The CDR3 has 15 amino acids, counting the end cysteine and phenylalanine. Just the 45-base CDR3 DNA is kept, in frame starting at base 1. Cut back by 2 bases and 3 bases, the V and J ends lie 14 bases apart. This entry is derived from a study of tissue T cells after allogeneic stem cell transplantation (dated by TCRdb to 2021 to 2024). The study in broad terms: Over a three-year period, about 7 adult allo-HCT recipients who had steroid-refractory GVHD were prospectively enrolled in a research-autopsy study. Pre-transplant PBMCs, which were of recipient origin, were available from 4 or 5 GVHD patients. All GVHD patients had gastrointestinal GVHD and received several lines of GVHD-directed therapy; several also had skin involvement. The human part of the study was a prospective observational study with no blinding and no randomization. The study profiled TCR beta repertoires across many tissues from research autopsies of patients with and without GVHD, plus mouse models of GVHD. For viably preserved blood and marrow, CD3+ T cells were flow-sorted when cell numbers allowed, whereas DNA was extracted directly from smaller samples. All GVHD patients received grafts from donors, several unmodified and three CD34-selected to deplete T cells. The study at large found these results: The patient cohort was small and varied clinically, and sampling depth was recognized as a limitation. Not many T cell clones showed up in more than one patient, yet clustering based on motifs uncovered repertoire signatures that were shared across patients in a tissue-specific way. Within patients, how anatomically similar tissues were was a major factor shaping TCR repertoire composition, regardless of disease or transplant status. In both patients and mice, T cells from blood and spleen covered only a limited part of the TCR repertoire found in tissues. The study did not determine which tissue TCRs were alloreactive or antigen-specific, and some clones might have been persisting host cells.

The sample's time point label is to be understood as: recipient (host-origin) PBMCs collected before allo-HCT. The library was prepared using the immunoSEQ multiplex PCR assay. TCRbeta CDR3 sequencing was done by Adaptive Biotechnologies at survey depth, reporting CDR3 sequences, V/J genes, productive frequency and template counts. Amplification of TCR beta CDR3 regions started from genomic DNA instead of RNA. On the authors' methods: Jensen-Shannon divergence was used to quantify pairwise repertoire overlap between tissues, with a value of 1 indicating complete divergence and a value of 0 indicating identical repertoires. Tissues were grouped by single-linkage agglomerative hierarchical clustering of pairwise JSD values, and the clustering results were shown as dendrograms. GLIPH2 was applied to all patient samples using simulation_depth 1000, kmer_min_depth 3, and cdr3_length_cutoff 8, and only groups with more than two unique CDR3s were retained. A standardized tissue-overlap score was generated by extrapolating Jaccard GLIPH-group overlap across patients to a standard repertoire size of 1000 clones. To look at how diversity was associated with clinical or experimental variables, linear mixed-effect models were used, with tissue treated as a fixed effect and individual treated as a random effect. TCRdb stores this immuneACCESS table with in-frame sequences only. Part of the clones is absent; in the studies checked, under half of the shortfall reflects unresolved V genes, and no reason is known for the rest. That table is the source of V, J and clone size, and D and trimming were worked out from the DNA. The sample records approximately 45,000 clones, roughly 92% of which are singletons. The biggest ten clones account for approximately 3.6% of the sample.

The chain is encoded by TRBV28 joined to TRBJ2-7; the D gene is perhaps TRBD1, on 6 matching bases. The TCR comes from a woman aged 40 to 75 who later had graft-versus-host disease after an allogeneic stem cell transplant. Sample: blood, taken before transplantation. The sequence in DNA is TGTGCCAGCAGTTTAATTAAGGGCAGGGGCTACGAGCAGTACTTC. Translated, this gives CASSLIKGRGYEQYF.